These T cell receptor beta chains were read from a single sample in a study of cytotoxic CD8 clonotypes in ibrutinib-treated CLL. TCRdb keeps only in-frame clones here, not all; method: immunoSEQ multiplex PCR. The table shows approximately 320,000 clones, with 67% occurring only once. Sequencing was performed on PBMCs, taken after 36 months of ibrutinib treatment. The receptors derive from a human donor with chronic lymphocytic leukemia. The CDR3 runs from the conserved cysteine through the conserved F or W.

CASSQDVAVMAYEQYF	16	TRBV4-3	TRBJ2-7
CASSLTGGYGYTF	13	TRBV7-3	TRBJ1-2
CASSHTGGGADEQYF	15	TRBV7-2	TRBJ2-7
CASSAGQGLYEQYF	14	TRBV7-2	TRBJ2-7
CASSGRDSSYEQYF	14	TRBV7-8	TRBJ2-7
CASSLGRTPHSEQYF	15	TRBV7-2	TRBJ2-3
CASSLGGGVDTQYF	14	TRBV5-1	TRBJ2-3
CASSRQGNTEAFF	13	TRBV11-3	TRBJ1-1
CASSEWGTDTGELFF	15	TRBV25-1	TRBJ2-2
CASSPVQGLEFF	12	TRBV18	TRBJ2-1
CASALGGAYEQYF	13	TRBV6-6	TRBJ2-7
CASSYGGTANTEAFF	15	TRBV6-5	TRBJ1-1
CASRSGAHLADTQYF	15	TRBV7-2	TRBJ2-3
CASNLGVFSYEQYF	14	TRBV7-8	TRBJ2-7
CASSGGTGGSNTEAFF	16	TRBV5-4	TRBJ1-1
CASSVALDRVNTGELFF	17	TRBV19	TRBJ2-2
CASSQRVGDQDEQYF	15	TRBV21-1	TRBJ2-7
CASSIGRGRQETQYF	15	TRBV19	TRBJ2-5
CASSYGVTGELFF	13	TRBV6-5	TRBJ2-2
CASSLGGSEKLFF	13	TRBV27	TRBJ1-4
CASSARDRGQYEQYF	15	TRBV28	TRBJ2-7
CSVARQAHNEQFF	13	TRBV29-1	TRBJ2-1
CASSLREDTEAFF	13	TRBV27	TRBJ1-1
CSASETDTQYF	11	TRBV29-1	TRBJ2-3
CASRMYTGELFF	12	TRBV6-5	TRBJ2-2
CASSRGTGFVGELFF	15	TRBV19	TRBJ2-2
CSVVVGTSYNEQFF	14	TRBV29-1	TRBJ2-1
CASSQNLGPGNEKLFF	16	TRBV4-3	TRBJ1-4
CASSILRLAVQETQYF	16	TRBV2	TRBJ2-5
CASSLLGDNPPGEQYF	16	TRBV5-1	TRBJ2-7
CSAEYFYEQYF	11	TRBV20-1	TRBJ2-7
CASSQAGKRVSYGYTF	16	TRBV4-1	TRBJ1-2
CASSRMNSYEQYF	13	TRBV5-4	TRBJ2-7
CASSAGGNTGELFF	14	TRBV5-1	TRBJ2-2
CATSRDPSGIRTGELFF	17	TRBV15	TRBJ2-2
CASRGERTEAFF	12	TRBV12-5	TRBJ1-1
CASSPRDKYNEQFF	14	TRBV11-3	TRBJ2-1
CASSPTAYGYTF	12	TRBV7-2	TRBJ1-2